The rows below give T cell receptor beta chains drawn from one sample of a study of blood T cell repertoires in COVID-19. Profiling relied on immunoSEQ multiplex PCR, and the TCRdb table lists in-frame clones only, not all of them. The table lists a few hundred thousand clones, over 75% of them singletons, with about 3.4% in the top ten. The sequencing input was PBMCs or T cells enriched from blood (not recorded which). Every receptor here comes from a woman aged 55-70 years who had recovered from COVID-19. Each CDR3 is given with its conserved first and last residue. A D gene is named only where the DNA matches it firmly. Not every row has a clone size; where given, it reads once, few, many or a size class.

V gene,clone size,CDR3 length,D gene,J gene,CDR3 DNA,CDR3 protein
TRBV24-1,-,14,-,TRBJ2-2,TGTGCCACCAGTGACAATCTAGTGACCGGGGAGCTGTTTTTT,CATSDNLVTGELFF
TRBV6-4,-,14,-,TRBJ2-3,TGTGCCAGCAGTGACTCGTTACGGACAGATACGCAGTATTTT,CASSDSLRTDTQYF
TRBV12-5,-,15,-,TRBJ1-2,TGTGCTAGTGGTCTCCGGGAGGTACCGGACTATGGCTACACCTTC,CASGLREVPDYGYTF
TRBV2,-,13,-,TRBJ2-1,TGTGCCAGCAGTGAATTGACTAACAATGAGCAGTTCTTC,CASSELTNNEQFF
TRBV19,-,18,-,TRBJ2-6,TGTGCCAGTAGTGGGGAGGGACACTCATTCTCTGGGGCCAACGTCCTGACTTTC,CASSGEGHSFSGANVLTF
TRBV5-1,-,16,TRBD2,TRBJ2-1,TGCGCCAGCAGCCCTCTAGCGGGCCTATTAGGCAATGAGCAGTTCTTC,CASSPLAGLLGNEQFF
TRBV19,-,14,-,TRBJ1-1,TGTGCCAGTAGTGATCCCGGCCTGAAAGCGAAAGCTTTCTTT,CASSDPGLKAKAFF
TRBV5-4,few,14,-,TRBJ1-3,TGTGCCAGCAGTCTACAGAACTCTGGAAACACCATATATTTT,CASSLQNSGNTIYF
TRBV9,-,16,TRBD2,TRBJ2-1,TGTGCCAGCAGCGGTGGACTAGCAAGCTCCTACAATGAGCAGTTCTTC,CASSGGLASSYNEQFF
TRBV12-5,few,13,TRBD1,TRBJ1-1,TGTGCTAGTGGCCGCGACAGGGCCACTGAAGCTTTCTTT,CASGRDRATEAFF
TRBV7-9,-,14,-,TRBJ2-2,TGTGCCAGCAGCCCTGGGGCGGAGACCGGGGAGCTGTTTTTT,CASSPGAETGELFF
TRBV5-6,-,14,-,TRBJ2-1,TGTGCCAGCAGCTTGGGCAGGGGCTACAATGAGCAGTTCTTC,CASSLGRGYNEQFF
TRBV14,-,15,TRBD2,TRBJ2-3,TGTGCCAGCAGCCCCCTAGCGGGGAAGGTAGATACGCAGTATTTT,CASSPLAGKVDTQYF
TRBV6-5,-,15,TRBD1,TRBJ1-2,TGTGCCAGCTCTAGGTCGGACAGGGTAAACTATGGCTACACCTTC,CASSRSDRVNYGYTF
TRBV5-5,-,14,TRBD1,TRBJ2-7,TGTGCCAGCGTCCTATGGGACAGGGCGGGAGAGCAGTACTTC,CASVLWDRAGEQYF
TRBV30,-,14,-,TRBJ2-7,TGTGCCTGGAGTCCAGGACAGAACATGGGCGAGCAGTACTTC,CAWSPGQNMGEQYF
TRBV27,-,14,-,TRBJ1-1,TGTGCCAGCAGTTCACGGACAGCCAACACTGAAGCTTTCTTT,CASSSRTANTEAFF
TRBV11-2,-,14,-,TRBJ2-3,TGTGCCAGCAGCTTGGGCGCTAGCACAGATACGCAGTATTTT,CASSLGASTDTQYF
TRBV2,-,15,-,TRBJ1-1,TGTGCCAGCAGTGAAGCGCTCAGGGAAGGAACTGAAGCTTTCTTT,CASSEALREGTEAFF
TRBV19,-,16,TRBD1,TRBJ1-4,TGTGCCAGTAGTATAGAACAGGGGGCAGGAGGCGAAAAACTGTTTTTT,CASSIEQGAGGEKLFF
TRBV10-3,-,13,TRBD1,TRBJ1-2,TGTGCCATCAGTGCAACAGGGGTAGGTGGCTACACCTTC,CAISATGVGGYTF
TRBV6-5,few,14,-,TRBJ1-6,TGTGCCAGCAGTTCGGTGGGGAGTAATTCACCCCTCCACTTT,CASSSVGSNSPLHF
TRBV7-6,-,15,TRBD2,TRBJ2-3,TGTGCCAGCAGCTTAGCGTCCCTAGCGGGGGGCACGCAGTATTTT,CASSLASLAGGTQYF
TRBV6-2/TRBV6-3,-,16,TRBD2,TRBJ2-3,TGTGCCAGCAGCTTTGGCTTTGCGGGGGGCACAGATACGCAGTATTTT,CASSFGFAGGTDTQYF
TRBV12-3/TRBV12-4,-,12,-,TRBJ2-1,TGTGCCAGCAGTAGAGACAGGAGTGAGCAGTTCTTC,CASSRDRSEQFF
TRBV12-3/TRBV12-4,-,13,-,TRBJ2-1,TGTGCCAGCAGTTTAGGCAGATACAATGAGCAGTTCTTC,CASSLGRYNEQFF
TRBV5-6,once,15,TRBD1,TRBJ2-7,TGTGCCAGCAGCTCGATCGGGACAGGAGCCTACGAGCAGTACTTC,CASSSIGTGAYEQYF
TRBV6-5,once,13,-,TRBJ1-1,TGTGCCAGCAGTTACCGTTCCGGGACTGAAGCTTTCTTT,CASSYRSGTEAFF
TRBV5-1,-,17,TRBD2,TRBJ2-7,TGCGCCAGCAGCTGGGGGACTAGCGGGGTCTCCCCCTACGAGCAGTACTTC,CASSWGTSGVSPYEQYF
TRBV9,-,13,-,TRBJ1-1,TGTGCCAGCGCTGGCAGGGTGAACACTGAAGCTTTCTTT,CASAGRVNTEAFF
TRBV19,-,13,-,TRBJ2-5,TGTGCCAGTAGTCCGACTAGTGCCGAGACCCAGTACTTC,CASSPTSAETQYF
TRBV19,once,15,TRBD1,TRBJ1-5,TGTGCCAGTAGAATCAGGGGGCGCAGCAATCAGCCCCAGCATTTT,CASRIRGRSNQPQHF
TRBV18,-,13,-,TRBJ2-7,TGTGCCAGCTCACCACCTAGCTCTTACGAGCAGTACTTC,CASSPPSSYEQYF
TRBV6-2/TRBV6-3,-,16,-,TRBJ1-2,TGTGCCAGCAGTTACACGGATCGACTGACTGGGTATGGCTACACCTTC,CASSYTDRLTGYGYTF
TRBV19,-,15,-,TRBJ2-5,TGTGCCAGTAGTATAGTTTCAGGGGCTCAAGAGACCCAGTACTTC,CASSIVSGAQETQYF
TRBV19,-,17,TRBD2,TRBJ2-3,TGTGCCAGTAGTATCGGGCTAGCGGGAGTCGGGACAGATACGCAGTATTTT,CASSIGLAGVGTDTQYF
TRBV12-3/TRBV12-4,-,13,TRBD1,TRBJ1-2,TGTGCCAGCGGGACAGGGGCCCGGTTTGGCTACACCTTC,CASGTGARFGYTF
TRBV6-5,once,14,TRBD2,TRBJ2-3,TGTGCCAGCAGGGGACTAGCGGAAACAGATACGCAGTATTTT,CASRGLAETDTQYF
TRBV6-2/TRBV6-3,few,15,-,TRBJ1-6,TGTGCCAGCAGTTCAAGCCCCCTTGAACCGTCACCCCTCCACTTT,CASSSSPLEPSPLHF
TRBV24-1,-,13,-,TRBJ2-5,TGTGCCACCAGTGATTTCAGGGGAGAGACCCAGTACTTC,CATSDFRGETQYF
TRBV7-9,-,14,TRBD2,TRBJ2-7,TGTGCCAGCAGCCCCGGACTAGCGCTCTACGAGCAGTACTTC,CASSPGLALYEQYF
TRBV2,-,15,-,TRBJ2-6,TGTGCCAGCAGTTCCAGGGGCTCTGGGGCCAACGTCCTGACTTTC,CASSSRGSGANVLTF
TRBV9,-,19,TRBD2,TRBJ2-2,TGTGCCAGCAGCGTAGAATTACTAGCGGGAGGGCCCGGGGCCGGGGAGCTGTTTTTT,CASSVELLAGGPGAGELFF
TRBV27,once,18,TRBD1,TRBJ1-6,TGTGCCAGCAGTGCAAGGCCGGGACAGGGCCTATATAATTCACCCCTCCACTTT,CASSARPGQGLYNSPLHF
TRBV5-1,-,17,-,TRBJ2-4,TGCGCCAGCAGCGGAACGGGGTCCAGTCTAGCCAAAAACATTCAGTACTTC,CASSGTGSSLAKNIQYF
TRBV4-1,-,18,TRBD1,TRBJ1-2,TGCGCCAGCAGCCAGACCCGGGACAGAGGACTCTCTGGGTATGGCTACACCTTC,CASSQTRDRGLSGYGYTF
TRBV7-9,-,14,TRBD1,TRBJ2-7,TGTGCCAGCAGCTTAGGGACAGGGAGGAACGAGCAGTACTTC,CASSLGTGRNEQYF
TRBV7-9,-,12,-,TRBJ1-1,TGTGCCAGCAGCTCCGTGAACACTGAAGCTTTCTTT,CASSSVNTEAFF
TRBV5-4,-,15,-,TRBJ2-3,TGTGCCAGCAGCGGCCCCGGGACTCGCTCGAATACGCAGTATTTT,CASSGPGTRSNTQYF
TRBV3-1/TRBV3-2,-,16,-,TRBJ2-3,TGTGCCAGCAGCCCGTCGACTAGGGGGGGTGCAGATACGCAGTATTTT,CASSPSTRGGADTQYF
TRBV30,-,13,-,TRBJ2-1,TGTGCCTGGAGACGTTGGCAGAACAATGAGCAGTTCTTC,CAWRRWQNNEQFF